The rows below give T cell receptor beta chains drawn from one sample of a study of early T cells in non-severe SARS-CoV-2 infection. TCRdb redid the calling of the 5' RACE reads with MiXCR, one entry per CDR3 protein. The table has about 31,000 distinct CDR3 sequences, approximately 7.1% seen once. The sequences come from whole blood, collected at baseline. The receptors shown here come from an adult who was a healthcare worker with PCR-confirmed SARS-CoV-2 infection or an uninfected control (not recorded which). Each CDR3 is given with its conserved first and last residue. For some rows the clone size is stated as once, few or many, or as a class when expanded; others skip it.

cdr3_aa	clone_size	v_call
CASSLIIGAVSNQPQHF	NA	TRBV7-3
CASSLLDRKTLTGQFF	NA	TRBV7-9
CSAMAVPGGTSGRAWNEQFF	many	TRBV20-1
CASAAGAYEQYF	once	TRBV7-9
CSALPSWTSGSTDTQYF	many	TRBV20-1
CASSFQRTSWLQHF	few	TRBV28
CASSLALSGGTYEQYF	NA	TRBV12-3/TRBV12-4
CASSTIRNTEAFF	many	TRBV11-2
CASSLVGTGVFDEQYF	few	TRBV7-2
CSASPGGRGTDTQYF	many	TRBV20-1